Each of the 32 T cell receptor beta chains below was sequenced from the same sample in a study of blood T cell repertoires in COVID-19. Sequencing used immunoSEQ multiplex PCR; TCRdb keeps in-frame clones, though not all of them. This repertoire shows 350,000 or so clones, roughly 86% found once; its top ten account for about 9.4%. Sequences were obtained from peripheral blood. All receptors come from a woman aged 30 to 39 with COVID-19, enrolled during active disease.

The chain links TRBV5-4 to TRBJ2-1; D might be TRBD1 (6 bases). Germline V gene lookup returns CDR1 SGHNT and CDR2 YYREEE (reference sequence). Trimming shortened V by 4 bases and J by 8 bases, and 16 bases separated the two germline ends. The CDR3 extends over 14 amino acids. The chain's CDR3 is CASSGNTGRDEQFF. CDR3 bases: TGTGCCAGCAGCGGAAATACAGGGCGGGATGAGCAGTTCTTC. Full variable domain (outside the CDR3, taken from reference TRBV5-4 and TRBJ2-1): ETGVTQSPTHLIKTRGQQVTLRCSSQSGHNTVSWYQQALGQGPQFIFQYYREEENGRGNFPPRFSGLQFPNYSSELNVNALELDDSALYLCASSGNTGRDEQFFGPGTRLTVL.

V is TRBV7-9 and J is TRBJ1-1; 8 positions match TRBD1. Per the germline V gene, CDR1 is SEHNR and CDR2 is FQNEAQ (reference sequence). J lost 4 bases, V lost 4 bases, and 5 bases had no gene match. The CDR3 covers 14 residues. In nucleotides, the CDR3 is TGTGCCAGCAGCTCGACAGGGGACGTCACTGAAGCTTTCTTT. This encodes CASSSTGDVTEAFF.

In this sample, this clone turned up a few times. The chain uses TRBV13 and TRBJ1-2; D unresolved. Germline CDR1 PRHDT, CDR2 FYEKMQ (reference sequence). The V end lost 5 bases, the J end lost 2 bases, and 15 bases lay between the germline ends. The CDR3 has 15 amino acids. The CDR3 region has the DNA TGTGCCAGCAGCGTAACGGGAAAACCAAACTATGGCTACACCTTC. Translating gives CASSVTGKPNYGYTF.

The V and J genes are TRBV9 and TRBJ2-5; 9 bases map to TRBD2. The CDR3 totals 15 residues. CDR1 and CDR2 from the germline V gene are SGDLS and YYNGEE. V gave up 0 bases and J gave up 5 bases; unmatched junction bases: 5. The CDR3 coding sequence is TGTGCCAGCAGCGTAGGTAGCGGGAGCTGGGAGACCCAGTACTTC. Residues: CASSVGSGSWETQYF.

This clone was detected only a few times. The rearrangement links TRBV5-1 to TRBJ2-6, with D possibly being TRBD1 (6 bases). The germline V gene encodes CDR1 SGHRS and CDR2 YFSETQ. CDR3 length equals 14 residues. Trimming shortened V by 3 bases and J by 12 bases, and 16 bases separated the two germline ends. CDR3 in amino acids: CASSSADRTSVLTF. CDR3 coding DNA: TGCGCCAGCAGCTCGGCCGACAGGACGAGCGTCCTGACTTTC.

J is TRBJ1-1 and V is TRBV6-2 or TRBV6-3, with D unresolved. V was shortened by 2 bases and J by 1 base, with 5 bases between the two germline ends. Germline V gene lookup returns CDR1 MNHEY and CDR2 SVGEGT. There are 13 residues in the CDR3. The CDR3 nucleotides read TGTGCCAGCAGTTACAGCGAGAACACTGAAGCTTTCTTT. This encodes CASSYSENTEAFF.

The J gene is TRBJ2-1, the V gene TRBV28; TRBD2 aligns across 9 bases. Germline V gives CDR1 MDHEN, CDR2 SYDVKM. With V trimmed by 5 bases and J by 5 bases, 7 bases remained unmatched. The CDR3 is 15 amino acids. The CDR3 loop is CASSALAGPNNEQFF. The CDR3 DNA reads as TGTGCCAGCAGTGCCCTAGCGGGACCAAACAATGAGCAGTTCTTC.

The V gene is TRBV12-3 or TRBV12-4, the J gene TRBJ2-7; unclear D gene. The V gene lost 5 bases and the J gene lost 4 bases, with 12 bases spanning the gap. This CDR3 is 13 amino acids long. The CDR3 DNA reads TGTGCCAGCAGTGACCAGGTCGTTTACGAGCAGTACTTC. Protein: CASSDQVVYEQYF.

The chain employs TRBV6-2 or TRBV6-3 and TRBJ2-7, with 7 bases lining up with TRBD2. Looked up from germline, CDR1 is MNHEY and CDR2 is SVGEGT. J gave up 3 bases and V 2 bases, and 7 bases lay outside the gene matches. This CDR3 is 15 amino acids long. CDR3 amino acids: CASSYGSSGYYEQYF. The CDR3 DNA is TGTGCCAGCAGTTACGGATCTAGCGGTTACTACGAGCAGTACTTC.

CDR3 sequence reads: CASSDYGVSSYNSPLHF. The CDR3 DNA sequence: TGTGCCAGCAGCGACTACGGGGTCAGCTCCTATAATTCACCCCTCCACTTT. The gene calls are TRBV14 and TRBJ1-6, with no clear D. CDR1 is SGHDN and CDR2 is FVKESK in the germline V gene. Deletions cut 5 bases from V and 0 bases from J, with 14 bases between. The CDR3 sequence is 17 residues long.

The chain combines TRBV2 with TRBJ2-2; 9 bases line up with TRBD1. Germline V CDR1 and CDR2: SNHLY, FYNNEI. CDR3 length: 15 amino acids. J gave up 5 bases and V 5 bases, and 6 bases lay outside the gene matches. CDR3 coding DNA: TGTGCCAGCAGTACGGGACAGGGTAGGACCGGGGAGCTGTTTTTT. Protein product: CASSTGQGRTGELFF.

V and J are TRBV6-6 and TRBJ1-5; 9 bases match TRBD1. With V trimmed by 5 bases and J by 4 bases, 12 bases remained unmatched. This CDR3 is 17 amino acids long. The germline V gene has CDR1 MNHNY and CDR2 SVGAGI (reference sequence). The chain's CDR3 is CASSPPPGQGSNQPQHF. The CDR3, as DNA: TGTGCCAGCAGTCCCCCGCCGGGACAGGGATCGAATCAGCCCCAGCATTTT.

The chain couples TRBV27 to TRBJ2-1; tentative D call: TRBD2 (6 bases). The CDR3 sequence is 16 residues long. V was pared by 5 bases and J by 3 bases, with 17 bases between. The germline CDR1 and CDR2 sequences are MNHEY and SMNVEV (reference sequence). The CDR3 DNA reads TGTGCCAGCAGTGGGGGGTCGGCTCCTGGCTACAATGAGCAGTTCTTC. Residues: CASSGGSAPGYNEQFF.

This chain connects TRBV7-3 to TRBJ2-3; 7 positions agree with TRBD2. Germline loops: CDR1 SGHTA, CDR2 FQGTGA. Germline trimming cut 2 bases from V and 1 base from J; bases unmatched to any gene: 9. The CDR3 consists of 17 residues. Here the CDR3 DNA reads TGTGCCAGCAGCTTAGCGCGGGAGATGGTCGGCACAGATACGCAGTATTTT. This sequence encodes CASSLAREMVGTDTQYF.

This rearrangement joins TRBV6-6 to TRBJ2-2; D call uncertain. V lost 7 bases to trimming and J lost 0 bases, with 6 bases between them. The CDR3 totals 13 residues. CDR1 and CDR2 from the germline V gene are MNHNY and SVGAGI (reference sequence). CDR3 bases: TGTGCCAGCACCCTCTCGAACACCGGGGAGCTGTTTTTT. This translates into CASTLSNTGELFF.

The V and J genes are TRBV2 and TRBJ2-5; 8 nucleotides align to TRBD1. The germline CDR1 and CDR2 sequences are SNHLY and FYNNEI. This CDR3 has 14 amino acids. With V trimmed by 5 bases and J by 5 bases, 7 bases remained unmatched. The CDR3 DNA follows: TGTGCCAGCAGTTTAGACAGGGGTTGGGAGACCCAGTACTTC. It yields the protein CASSLDRGWETQYF.

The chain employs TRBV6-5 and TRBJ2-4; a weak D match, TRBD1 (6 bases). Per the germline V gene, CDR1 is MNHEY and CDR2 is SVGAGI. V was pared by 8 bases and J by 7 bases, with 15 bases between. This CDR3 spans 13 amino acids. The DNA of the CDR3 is TGTGCCAGCTGCACAGGGAGATTGAACATTCAGTACTTC. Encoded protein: CASCTGRLNIQYF.

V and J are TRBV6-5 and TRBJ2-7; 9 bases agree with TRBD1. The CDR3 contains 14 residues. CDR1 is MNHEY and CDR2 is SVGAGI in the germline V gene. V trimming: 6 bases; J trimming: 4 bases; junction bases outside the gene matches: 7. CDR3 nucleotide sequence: TGTGCCAGCAGATTTGGAGACAGGGGGTACGAGCAGTACTTC. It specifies CASRFGDRGYEQYF.

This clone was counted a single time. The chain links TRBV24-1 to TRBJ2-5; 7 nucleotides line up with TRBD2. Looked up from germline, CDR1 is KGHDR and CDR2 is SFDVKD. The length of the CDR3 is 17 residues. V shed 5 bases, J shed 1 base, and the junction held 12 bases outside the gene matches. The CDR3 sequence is CATSGKGAGTPQETQYF. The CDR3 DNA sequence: TGTGCCACCAGTGGAAAAGGAGCGGGAACACCCCAAGAGACCCAGTACTTC.

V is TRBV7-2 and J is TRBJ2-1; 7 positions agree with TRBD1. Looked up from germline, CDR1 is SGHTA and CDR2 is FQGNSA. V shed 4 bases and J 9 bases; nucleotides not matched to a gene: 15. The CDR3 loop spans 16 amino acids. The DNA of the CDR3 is TGTGCCAGCAGCTCCCAGGGGGAATTAAGTGGGGGTGAGCAGTTCTTC. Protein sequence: CASSSQGELSGGEQFF. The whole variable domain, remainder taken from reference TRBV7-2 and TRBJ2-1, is GAGVSQSPSNKVTEKGKDVELRCDPISGHTALYWYRQSLGQGLEFLIYFQGNSAPDKSGLPSDRFSAERTGGSVSTLTIQRTQQEDSAVYLCASSSQGELSGGEQFFGPGTRLTVL.

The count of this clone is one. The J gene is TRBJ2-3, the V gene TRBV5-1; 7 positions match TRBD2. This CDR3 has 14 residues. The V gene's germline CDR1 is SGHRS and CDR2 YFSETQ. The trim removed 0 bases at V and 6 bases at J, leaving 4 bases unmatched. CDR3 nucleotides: TGCGCCAGCAGCTTGGGGCAGGGAGGGGATACGCAGTATTTT. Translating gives CASSLGQGGDTQYF.

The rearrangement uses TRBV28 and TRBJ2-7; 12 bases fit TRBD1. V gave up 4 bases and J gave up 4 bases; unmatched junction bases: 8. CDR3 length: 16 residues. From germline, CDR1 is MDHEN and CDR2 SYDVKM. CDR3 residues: CASSSHRDRGRYEQYF. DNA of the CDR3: TGTGCCAGCAGTTCTCACCGGGACAGGGGGCGATACGAGCAGTACTTC.

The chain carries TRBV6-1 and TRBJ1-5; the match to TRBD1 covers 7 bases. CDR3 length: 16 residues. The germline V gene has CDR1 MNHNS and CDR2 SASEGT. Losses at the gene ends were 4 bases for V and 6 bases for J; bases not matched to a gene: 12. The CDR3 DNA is TGTGCCAGCAGTGGATGGACAGGCCTGGGGCCTCAGCCCCAGCATTTT. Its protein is CASSGWTGLGPQPQHF.

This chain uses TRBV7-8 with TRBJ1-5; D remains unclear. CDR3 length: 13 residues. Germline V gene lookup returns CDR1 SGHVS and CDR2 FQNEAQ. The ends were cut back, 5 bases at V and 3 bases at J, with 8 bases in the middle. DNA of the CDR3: TGTGCCAGCAGCCGAGGCTACAATCAGCCCCAGCATTTT. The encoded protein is CASSRGYNQPQHF.

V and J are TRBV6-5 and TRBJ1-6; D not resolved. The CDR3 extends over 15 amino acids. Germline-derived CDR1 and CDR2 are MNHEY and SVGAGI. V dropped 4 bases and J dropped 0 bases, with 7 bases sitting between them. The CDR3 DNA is TGTGCCAGCAGTTCGCGGAGCTCCTATAATTCACCCCTCCACTTT. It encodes CASSSRSSYNSPLHF.

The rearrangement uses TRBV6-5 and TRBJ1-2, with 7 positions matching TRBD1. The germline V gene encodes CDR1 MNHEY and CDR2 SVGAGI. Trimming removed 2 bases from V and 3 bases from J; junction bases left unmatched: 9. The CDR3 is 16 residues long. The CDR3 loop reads CASSYIGQVRHYGYTF. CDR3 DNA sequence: TGTGCCAGCAGTTACATTGGACAGGTTCGGCACTATGGCTACACCTTC.

The CDR3 region is CASSVTGAGDTEAFF. The CDR3 DNA reads TGTGCCAGCAGCGTGACAGGGGCCGGGGACACTGAAGCTTTCTTT. The chain has TRBV9 and TRBJ1-1; 8 bases line up with TRBD1. The CDR3 has 15 amino acids. CDR1 is SGDLS and CDR2 is YYNGEE in the germline V gene. V lost 2 bases and J lost 3; bases outside the gene matches: 6.

The DNA of the CDR3 is TGTGCCAGCAGTGACGGGTCGGAGGGGACTGAAGCTTTCTTT. This encodes CASSDGSEGTEAFF. The chain uses TRBV6-1 and TRBJ1-1; possible D gene TRBD1, 5 bases. Germline CDR1 is MNHNS and CDR2 is SASEGT. This CDR3 region has 14 residues. V was cut by 3 bases and J by 5 bases, with 13 bases left in between.

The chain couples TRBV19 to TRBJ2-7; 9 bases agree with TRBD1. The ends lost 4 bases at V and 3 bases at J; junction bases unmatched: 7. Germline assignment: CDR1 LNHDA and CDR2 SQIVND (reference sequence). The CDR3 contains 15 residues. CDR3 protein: CASSTKGQGHYEQYF. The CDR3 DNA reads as TGTGCCAGTAGTACTAAGGGACAGGGCCACTACGAGCAGTACTTC.

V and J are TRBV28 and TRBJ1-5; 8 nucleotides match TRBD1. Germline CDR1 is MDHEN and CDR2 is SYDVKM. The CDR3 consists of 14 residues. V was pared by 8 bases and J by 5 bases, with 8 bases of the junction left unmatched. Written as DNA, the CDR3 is TGTGCCAGCCATGGACAGGGCTCGTATCAGCCCCAGCATTTT. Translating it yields CASHGQGSYQPQHF. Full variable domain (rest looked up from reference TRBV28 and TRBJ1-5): DVKVTQSSRYLVKRTGEKVFLECVQDMDHENMFWYRQDPGLGLRLIYFSYDVKMKEKGDIPEGYSVSREKKERFSLILESASTNQTSMYLCASHGQGSYQPQHFGDGTRLSIL.

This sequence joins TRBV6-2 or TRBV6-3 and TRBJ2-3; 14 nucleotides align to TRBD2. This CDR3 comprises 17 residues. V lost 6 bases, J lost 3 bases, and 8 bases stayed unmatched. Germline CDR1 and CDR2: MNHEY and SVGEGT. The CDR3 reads CASSSEGLAGVTDTQYF. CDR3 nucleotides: TGTGCCAGCAGCTCCGAGGGACTAGCGGGAGTGACAGATACGCAGTATTTT.

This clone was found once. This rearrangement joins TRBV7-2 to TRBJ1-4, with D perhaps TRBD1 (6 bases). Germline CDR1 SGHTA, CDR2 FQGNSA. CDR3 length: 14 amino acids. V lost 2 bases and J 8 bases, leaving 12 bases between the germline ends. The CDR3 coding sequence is TGTGCCAGCAGCTTAACAGGGTATGGGGAAAAACTGTTTTTT. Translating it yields CASSLTGYGEKLFF.